The 29 T cell receptor beta chains below all came from one sample that was sequenced in a study of blood T cell repertoires in COVID-19. The table came from immunoSEQ multiplex PCR; TCRdb's copy has only in-frame clones and leaves some out. In the table there are a few hundred thousand clones, roughly 87% of which are singletons. Sequencing input: PBMCs or T cells enriched from blood (not recorded which). Receptors originate from a woman aged 25 to 39 who had recovered from COVID-19.

V usage is TRBV19 and J usage is TRBJ1-2; TRBD1 is a possible D gene (5 bases). CDR3 length: 13 residues. Between the trimmed V and J ends, which lost 7 bases and 4 bases, there was a span of 13 bases. Germline V lookup: CDR1 LNHDA, CDR2 SQIVND (reference sequence). The CDR3 DNA sequence: TGTGCCAGTACGACCCGGAGGGGCTATGGCTACACCTTC. Translation gives CASTTRRGYGYTF.

This chain links TRBV29-1 with TRBJ1-2; no clear D gene. V lost 1 base to trimming and J lost 6 bases, with 15 bases between them. The CDR3 is made up of 14 amino acids. Germline values: CDR1 SQVTM, CDR2 ANQGSEA. CDR3 DNA sequence: TGCAGCGTTGAAGGGTGGGAACTTAGCGATGGCTACACCTTC. Translated: CSVEGWELSDGYTF.

The chain joins TRBV7-8 to TRBJ2-1; 7 bases match TRBD1. With V trimmed by 5 bases and J by 6 bases, 4 bases remained unmatched. The CDR3 totals 13 residues. Germline CDR1 SGHVS, CDR2 FQNEAQ. The CDR3 region has the DNA TGTGCCAGCAGCCGGGACAGCTCCAATGAGCAGTTCTTC. It yields the protein CASSRDSSNEQFF.

The V and J genes are TRBV28 and TRBJ1-5; tentatively, D is TRBD1 (5 bases). The V gene lost 6 bases and the J gene lost 1 base, with 10 bases spanning the gap. There are 14 residues in the CDR3. Germline V gene lookup returns CDR1 MDHEN and CDR2 SYDVKM. Here the CDR3 DNA reads TGTGCCAGCAGCAAGGGGAGGAGCAATCAGCCCCAGCATTTT. It codes for CASSKGRSNQPQHF.

The chain combines TRBV25-1 with TRBJ1-6; 9 bases match TRBD1. V trimming: 4 bases; J trimming: 2 bases; junction bases outside the gene matches: 6. Germline CDR1 and CDR2: MGHDK and SYGVNS. There are 17 residues in the CDR3. For the CDR3, the DNA is TGTGCCAGCAGTGTGGGACAGGGTGGAGCCTATAATTCACCCCTCCACTTT. It specifies CASSVGQGGAYNSPLHF.

V usage is TRBV5-8 and J usage is TRBJ1-2, with D perhaps matching TRBD1 (5 bases). Germline assignment: CDR1 SGHTS and CDR2 YDEGEE. CDR3 length: 13 residues. Trimming removed 6 bases at V and 4 bases at J, with 13 bases between. CDR3 sequence: CASKGEVLYGYTF. Here the CDR3 DNA reads TGTGCCAGCAAAGGGGAGGTTCTCTATGGCTACACCTTC.

This clone has more than one count but fewer than ten. This sequence joins TRBV6-2 or TRBV6-3 and TRBJ1-6; no clear D gene. This CDR3 is built from 17 residues. V lost 2 bases and J 7 bases, leaving 18 bases between the germline ends. Germline loops: CDR1 MNHEY, CDR2 SVGEGT. The CDR3 protein is CASSYNRAVRRNSPLHF. The CDR3 coding sequence is TGTGCCAGCAGTTACAATAGAGCAGTTAGGAGGAATTCACCCCTCCACTTT.

The chain joins TRBV6-5 to TRBJ1-4; no clear D. Germline CDR1 is MNHEY and CDR2 is SVGAGI. Trimming took 0 bases from V and 4 from J, leaving 9 bases between them. The CDR3 extends over 15 amino acids. This CDR3 is CASSYSVRSNEKLFF. CDR3 DNA: TGTGCCAGCAGTTACTCGGTCAGAAGTAATGAAAAACTGTTTTTT.

The chain links TRBV5-1 to TRBJ1-2; TRBD1 aligns across 9 bases. The CDR3 is made up of 14 amino acids. Germline-derived CDR1 and CDR2 are SGHRS and YFSETQ. V dropped 4 bases and J dropped 7; count of bases not matched to a gene: 8. Here the CDR3 reads CASSSTQQGAGYTF. CDR3 bases: TGCGCCAGCAGCAGCACCCAACAGGGGGCTGGCTACACCTTC.

About this clone: The sample holds other DNA sequences that translate to the same CDR3. The chain couples TRBV6-5 to TRBJ2-7; D ambiguous. Trimming shortened V by 0 bases and J by 1 base, and 4 bases separated the two germline ends. This CDR3 spans 13 amino acids. CDR1 and CDR2 (germline): MNHEY, SVGAGI. The CDR3 coding sequence is TGTGCCAGCAGTTACTCGTATTCCTACGAGCAGTACTTC. This translates into CASSYSYSYEQYF.

This clone was seen once. The J gene is TRBJ2-1, the V gene TRBV14, with TRBD2 matching over 9 bases. The CDR3 has 18 amino acids. Germline CDR1 reads SGHDN; CDR2 reads FVKESK. The junction had 12 bases not matched to a gene; V was cut back by 0 bases and J by 6 bases. CDR3 coding DNA: TGTGCCAGCAGCCAAGATCTCCGCGGGAGGGCCCCCAGCAATGAGCAGTTCTTC. It translates to CASSQDLRGRAPSNEQFF.

The genes are TRBV4-1 and TRBJ1-2; D uncertain. The CDR3 spans 14 residues. Looked up from germline, CDR1 is MGHRA and CDR2 is YSYEKL. V was cut by 0 bases and J by 6 bases, with 11 bases left in between. CDR3 in amino acids: CASSQDSKEDGYTF. CDR3 sequence (DNA): TGCGCCAGCAGCCAAGACAGTAAGGAGGATGGCTACACCTTC.

This chain joins TRBV5-1 and TRBJ1-2; tentative D call: TRBD1 (6 bases). The CDR3 is made up of 16 amino acids. V was pared by 0 bases and J by 2 bases, with 14 bases between. Germline V lookup: CDR1 SGHRS, CDR2 YFSETQ. DNA for the CDR3: TGCGCCAGCAGCTTGGACAGGGTTTATAACAACTATGGCTACACCTTC. It translates to CASSLDRVYNNYGYTF. The full variable domain, in which reference TRBV5-1 and TRBJ1-2 provide the parts outside the CDR3, is KAGVTQTPRYLIKTRGQQVTLSCSPISGHRSVSWYQQTPGQGLQFLFEYFSETQRNKGNFPGRFSGRQFSNSRSEMNVSTLELGDSALYLCASSLDRVYNNYGYTFGSGTRLTVV.

The chain employs TRBV15 and TRBJ1-3; 7 bases match TRBD1. Germline loops: CDR1 LNHNV, CDR2 YYDKDF (reference sequence). The CDR3 is 14 amino acids. The V and J ends lost 3 bases and 4 bases, in that order; junction bases with no gene match: 3. The CDR3 is CATSRTGPGNTIYF. As DNA, the CDR3 is TGTGCCACCAGCAGGACAGGGCCCGGAAACACCATATATTTT. The full variable domain, completed using reference TRBV15 and TRBJ1-3, is DAMVIQNPRYQVTQFGKPVTLSCSQTLNHNVMYWYQQKSSQAPKLLFHYYDKDFNNEADTPDNFQSRRPNTSFCFLDIRSPGLGDTAMYLCATSRTGPGNTIYFGEGSWLTVV.

CDR3 bases: TGTGCCAGCAGCTTAAGCCTCCAATTGGCCCAGCATTTT. Protein product: CASSLSLQLAQHF. The chain links TRBV11-2 to TRBJ1-5; D remains unclear. Germline V CDR1 and CDR2: SGHAT, FQNNGV. Trimming pared 2 bases from V and 11 bases from J, leaving 13 bases between. This CDR3 comprises 13 residues.

In this sample, this clone turned up once. This rearrangement joins TRBV7-9 to TRBJ1-5, with TRBD1 matching over 11 bases. Germline CDR1 SEHNR, CDR2 FQNEAQ (reference sequence). Trimming took 0 bases from V and 5 from J; bases not matched to a gene: 3. CDR3 size: 16 residues. CDR3 bases: TGTGCCAGCAGCTTAGCGGTGGGACAGGGGGATCAGCCCCAGCATTTT. It yields the protein CASSLAVGQGDQPQHF.

The V call is TRBV19, the J call TRBJ1-4, with 8 bases lining up with TRBD1. Germline lookup yields CDR1 LNHDA and CDR2 SQIVND (reference sequence). Trimming took 6 bases from V and 6 from J; bases not matched to a gene: 9. CDR3 size: 15 residues. Here the CDR3 reads CASRQGQGVYEKLFF. The CDR3 region has the DNA TGTGCCAGTAGGCAAGGACAGGGTGTCTATGAAAAACTGTTTTTT.

This clone was seen a single time. V gene TRBV23-1 combines with J gene TRBJ2-7, with D maybe TRBD2 (5 bases). TRBV23-1 is identified as an open reading frame with a role that is uncertain. CDR3 length equals 15 residues. V gave up 5 bases and J gave up 4 bases, with 18 bases separating them. The chain's CDR3 is CASSSTTDLRYEQYF. The CDR3, as DNA: TGCGCCAGCAGTTCGACTACCGATCTGCGGTACGAGCAGTACTTC.

V is TRBV11-2 and J is TRBJ1-2, with 8 bases aligning to TRBD1. V shed 0 bases, J shed 5 bases, and the junction held 17 bases outside the gene matches. The CDR3 runs to 19 residues. Germline values: CDR1 SGHAT, CDR2 FQNNGV. The CDR3 sequence is CASSLEFSGSGQELYGYTF. For the CDR3, the DNA is TGTGCCAGCAGCTTAGAGTTTTCGGGGTCGGGACAGGAGTTATATGGCTACACCTTC.

This clone was counted a single time. This chain connects TRBV28 to TRBJ2-7, with a tentative D call TRBD1 (5 bases). CDR1 is MDHEN, CDR2 SYDVKM, per germline. Between the trimmed V and J ends, which lost 4 bases and 3 bases, there was a span of 7 bases. CDR3 length equals 12 residues. The CDR3 coding sequence is TGTGCCAGCAGTTCCACAGGCTACGAGCAGTACTTC. Amino acid sequence: CASSSTGYEQYF.

The chain uses TRBV5-1 and TRBJ2-4; tentative D call: TRBD2 (6 bases). V gave up 0 bases and J gave up 8 bases, with 12 bases separating them. From germline, CDR1 is SGHRS and CDR2 YFSETQ. CDR3 length equals 14 residues. DNA for the CDR3: TGCGCCAGCAGCTTGGTTGGTAGCGGAGACATTCAGTACTTC. This encodes CASSLVGSGDIQYF.

Concerning this clone itself: The identical CDR3 is also encoded by other nucleotide sequences in the sample. The V and J genes are TRBV24-1 and TRBJ1-2, with 10 bases fitting TRBD1. The germline gives CDR1 KGHDR, CDR2 SFDVKD. Losses at the gene ends were 3 bases for V and 3 bases for J; bases not matched to a gene: 3. This CDR3 spans 15 amino acids. CDR3 DNA: TGTGCCACCAGTGATGCGGGGACAGGGGACTATGGCTACACCTTC. It is translated as CATSDAGTGDYGYTF.

This clone was counted many times. The chain combines TRBV11-3 with TRBJ2-1; TRBD1 matches at 7 bases. Germline values: CDR1 SGHNT, CDR2 YENEEA. The J segment lost 2 bases and the V segment lost 0 bases, leaving 7 bases of the junction unmatched. The CDR3 covers 17 residues. The CDR3 loop reads CASSLDWDRPAYNEQFF. CDR3 coding DNA: TGTGCCAGCAGCTTAGATTGGGACAGACCAGCCTACAATGAGCAGTTCTTC.

This clone was seen once. The rearrangement joins TRBV10-3 to TRBJ1-1; TRBD1 matches 9 bases. The length of the CDR3 is 14 residues. The trim removed 6 bases at V and 2 bases at J, leaving 4 bases unmatched. The germline CDR1 and CDR2 sequences are ENHRY and SYGVKD. The CDR3 nucleotides read TGTGCCATCAGCCCCACAGGGGGCAACACTGAAGCTTTCTTT. It is translated as CAISPTGGNTEAFF.

The chain uses TRBV7-3 and TRBJ1-6; a weak D match, TRBD1 (6 bases). Trimming removed 1 base at V and 9 bases at J, with 13 bases between. The V gene's germline CDR1 is SGHTA and CDR2 FQGTGA. This CDR3 has 15 amino acids. CDR3 sequence (DNA): TGTGCCAGCAGCTTAAAAGCGGGGGGCTCTTCACCCCTCCACTTT. Residues: CASSLKAGGSSPLHF.

The CDR3 nucleotides read TGCGCCAGCAGCTACCGGGACACAACCTACGAGCAGTACTTC. It translates to CASSYRDTTYEQYF. The V call is TRBV5-1, the J call TRBJ2-7; D is perhaps TRBD1 (6 bases). The CDR3 is made up of 14 amino acids. Trimming stripped 3 bases from V and 2 bases from J, with 12 bases between. Germline assignment: CDR1 SGHRS and CDR2 YFSETQ. The whole variable domain, remainder taken from reference TRBV5-1 and TRBJ2-7, is KAGVTQTPRYLIKTRGQQVTLSCSPISGHRSVSWYQQTPGQGLQFLFEYFSETQRNKGNFPGRFSGRQFSNSRSEMNVSTLELGDSALYLCASSYRDTTYEQYFGPGTRLTVT.

The rearrangement uses TRBV5-1 and TRBJ1-2, with 11 bases matching TRBD1. V lost 4 bases, J lost 4 bases, and 9 bases stayed unmatched. Germline CDR1 is SGHRS and CDR2 is YFSETQ. The CDR3 spans 16 residues. The CDR3 region is CASSQGQGGTSYGYTF. The CDR3, as DNA: TGCGCCAGCAGCCAGGGACAGGGGGGAACGAGCTATGGCTACACCTTC.

This clone was seen only once. This sequence joins TRBV3-1 (or the pseudogene TRBV3-2) and TRBJ1-2, with TRBD1 as a possible D gene (5 bases). This CDR3 spans 15 amino acids. Germline V gene lookup returns CDR1 LGHDT and CDR2 YNNKEL (reference sequence). V lost 3 bases and J lost 4, with 15 bases in between. CDR3 nucleotides: TGTGCCAGCAGCCAGGGGCGTGGGAGGGGCTATGGCTACACCTTC. It is translated as CASSQGRGRGYGYTF.

This chain connects TRBV5-1 to TRBJ1-3; possible D gene TRBD1, 6 bases. The CDR3 loop spans 15 amino acids. Germline V gene data show CDR1 as SGHRS and CDR2 as YFSETQ. The V end lost 3 bases, the J end lost 4 bases, and 14 bases lay between the germline ends. The CDR3 loop reads CASSSQGLGGNTIYF. CDR3 bases: TGCGCCAGCAGCTCCCAGGGGCTAGGGGGAAACACCATATATTTT. Full variable domain (remainder filled in from reference TRBV5-1 and TRBJ1-3): KAGVTQTPRYLIKTRGQQVTLSCSPISGHRSVSWYQQTPGQGLQFLFEYFSETQRNKGNFPGRFSGRQFSNSRSEMNVSTLELGDSALYLCASSSQGLGGNTIYFGEGSWLTVV.